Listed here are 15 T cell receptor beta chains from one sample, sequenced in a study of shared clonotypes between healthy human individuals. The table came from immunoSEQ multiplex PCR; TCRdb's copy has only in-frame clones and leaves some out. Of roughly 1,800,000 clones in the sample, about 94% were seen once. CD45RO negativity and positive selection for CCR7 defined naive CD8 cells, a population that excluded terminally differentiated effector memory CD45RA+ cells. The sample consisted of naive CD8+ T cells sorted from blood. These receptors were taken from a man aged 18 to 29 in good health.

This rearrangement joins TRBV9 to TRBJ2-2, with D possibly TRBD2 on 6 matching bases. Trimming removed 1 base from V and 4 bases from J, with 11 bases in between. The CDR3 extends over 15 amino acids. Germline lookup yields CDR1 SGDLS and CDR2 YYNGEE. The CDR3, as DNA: TGTGCCAGCAGCGTACGTATCGGGGGCACCGGGGAGCTGTTTTTT. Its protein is CASSVRIGGTGELFF.

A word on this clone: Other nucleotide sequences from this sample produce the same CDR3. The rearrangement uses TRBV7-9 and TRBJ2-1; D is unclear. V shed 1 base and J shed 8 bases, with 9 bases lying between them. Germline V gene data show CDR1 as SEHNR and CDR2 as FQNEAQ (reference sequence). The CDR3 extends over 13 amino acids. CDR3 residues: CASSLGAVDEQFF. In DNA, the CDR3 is TGTGCCAGCAGCTTAGGGGCTGTAGATGAGCAGTTCTTC.

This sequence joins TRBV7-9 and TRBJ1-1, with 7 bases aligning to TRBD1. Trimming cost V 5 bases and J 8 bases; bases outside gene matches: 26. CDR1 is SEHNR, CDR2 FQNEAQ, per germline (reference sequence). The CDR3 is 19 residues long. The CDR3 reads CASSPLTTGVHTGGPEAFF. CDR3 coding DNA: TGTGCCAGCAGCCCTTTAACAACAGGGGTACATACTGGAGGGCCCGAAGCTTTCTTT.

The CDR3 sequence: CASSTQLASAYEQYF. For the CDR3, the DNA is TGTGCCAGTAGTACCCAACTAGCGTCCGCCTACGAGCAGTACTTC. The V gene is TRBV19, the J gene TRBJ2-7; TRBD2 matches at 7 bases. After removal of 4 bases from V and 2 bases from J, the junction contained 8 bases not matched to a gene. Per the germline V gene, CDR1 is LNHDA and CDR2 is SQIVND (reference sequence). CDR3 size: 15 residues. The full variable domain, in which reference TRBV19 and TRBJ2-7 provide the parts outside the CDR3, is DGGITQSPKYLFRKEGQNVTLSCEQNLNHDAMYWYRQDPGQGLRLIYYSQIVNDFQKGDIAEGYSVSREKKESFPLTVTSAQKNPTAFYLCASSTQLASAYEQYFGPGTRLTVT.

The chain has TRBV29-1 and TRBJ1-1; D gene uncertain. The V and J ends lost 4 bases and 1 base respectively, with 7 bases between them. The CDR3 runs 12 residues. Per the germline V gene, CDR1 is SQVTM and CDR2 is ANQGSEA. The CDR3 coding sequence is TGCAGCGTTGGGCAGCCGAACACTGAAGCTTTCTTT. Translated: CSVGQPNTEAFF.

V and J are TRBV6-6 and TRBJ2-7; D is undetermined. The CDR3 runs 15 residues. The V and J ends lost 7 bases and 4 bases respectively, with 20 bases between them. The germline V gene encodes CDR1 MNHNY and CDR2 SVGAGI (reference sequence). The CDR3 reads CASTTDTETFYEQYF. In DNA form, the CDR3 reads TGTGCCAGCACTACCGACACCGAGACTTTTTACGAGCAGTACTTC.

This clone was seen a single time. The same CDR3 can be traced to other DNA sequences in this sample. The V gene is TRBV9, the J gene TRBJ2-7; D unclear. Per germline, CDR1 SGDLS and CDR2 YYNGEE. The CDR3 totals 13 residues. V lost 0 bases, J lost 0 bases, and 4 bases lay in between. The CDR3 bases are TGTGCCAGCAGCGTAGGCCTCTCCTACGAGCAGTACTTC. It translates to CASSVGLSYEQYF.

CDR3 loop: CASSTTSGGPSDYEQYF. In DNA form, the CDR3 reads TGTGCCAGCAGCACGACTAGCGGGGGGCCTTCCGACTACGAGCAGTACTTC. The rearrangement uses TRBV5-4 and TRBJ2-7, with 13 positions matching TRBD2. Germline V gene sequence: CDR1 SGHNT, CDR2 YYREEE (reference sequence). The CDR3 has 17 amino acids. With V trimmed by 4 bases and J by 3 bases, 10 bases remained unmatched.

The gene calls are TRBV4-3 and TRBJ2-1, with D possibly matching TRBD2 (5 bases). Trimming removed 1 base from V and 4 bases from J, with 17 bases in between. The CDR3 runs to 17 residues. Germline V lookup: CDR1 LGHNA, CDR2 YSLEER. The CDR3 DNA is TGCGCCAGCAGCCAAGCCCGCGGCGAGGGAGAGTACAATGAGCAGTTCTTC. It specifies CASSQARGEGEYNEQFF.

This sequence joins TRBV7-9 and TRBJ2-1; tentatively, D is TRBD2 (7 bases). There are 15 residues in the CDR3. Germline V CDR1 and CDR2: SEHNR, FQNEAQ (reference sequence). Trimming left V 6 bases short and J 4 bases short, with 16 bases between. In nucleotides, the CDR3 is TGTGCCAGCAGTCGGGGGGCAGGGATATACAATGAGCAGTTCTTC. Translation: CASSRGAGIYNEQFF. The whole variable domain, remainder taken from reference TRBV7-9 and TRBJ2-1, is DTGVSQNPRHKITKRGQNVTFRCDPISEHNRLYWYRQTLGQGPEFLTYFQNEAQLEKSRLLSDRFSAERPKGSFSTLEIQRTEQGDSAMYLCASSRGAGIYNEQFFGPGTRLTVL.

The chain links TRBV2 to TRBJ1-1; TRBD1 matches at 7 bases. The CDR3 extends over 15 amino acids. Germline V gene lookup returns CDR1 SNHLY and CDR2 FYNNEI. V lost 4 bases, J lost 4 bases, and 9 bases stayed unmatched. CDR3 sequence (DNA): TGTGCCAGCAGTGTAAAGGGGGCTCGTGCCACTGAAGCTTTCTTT. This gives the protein CASSVKGARATEAFF.

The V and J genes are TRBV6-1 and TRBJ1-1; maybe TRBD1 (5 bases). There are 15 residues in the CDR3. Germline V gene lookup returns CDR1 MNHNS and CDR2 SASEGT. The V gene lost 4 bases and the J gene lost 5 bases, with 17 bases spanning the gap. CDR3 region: CASSGGMGLGTEAFF. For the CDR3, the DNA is TGTGCCAGCAGTGGGGGTATGGGGCTGGGGACTGAAGCTTTCTTT.

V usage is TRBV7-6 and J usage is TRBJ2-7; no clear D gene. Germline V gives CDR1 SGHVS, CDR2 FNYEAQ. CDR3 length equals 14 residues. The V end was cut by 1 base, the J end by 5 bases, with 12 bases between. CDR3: CASSLVPETDEQYF. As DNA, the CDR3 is TGTGCCAGCAGCTTAGTACCGGAAACGGACGAGCAGTACTTC.

The CDR3 nucleotides read TGTGCCAGCAGTTTTGTCGGCGGGGCCAACGAGCAGTACTTC. Amino acid sequence: CASSFVGGANEQYF. This chain uses TRBV27 with TRBJ2-7, with D perhaps matching TRBD2 (6 bases). There are 14 residues in the CDR3. The germline V gene encodes CDR1 MNHEY and CDR2 SMNVEV (reference sequence). V was trimmed by 3 bases and J by 5 bases, leaving 14 bases between them.

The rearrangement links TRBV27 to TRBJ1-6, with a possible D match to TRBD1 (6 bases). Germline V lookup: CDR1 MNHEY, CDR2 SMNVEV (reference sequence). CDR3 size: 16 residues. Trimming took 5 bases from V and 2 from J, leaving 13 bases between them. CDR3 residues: CASSTTGLPYNSPLHF. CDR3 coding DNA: TGTGCCAGCAGTACTACAGGGTTACCCTATAATTCACCCCTCCACTTT.